The 11 T cell receptor beta chains reported below all come from one sample, sequenced in a study of identical twins. TCRdb independently ran MiXCR on the 5' RACE reads; one entry per CDR3 protein. The sample carries nearly 650,000 distinct CDR3 sequences, about 7% recorded once. This sample also belongs to another study, concerning yellow fever vaccine responses in identical twins.

Sequencing input: PBMCs. These receptors were obtained from a woman aged 18 to 35 in good health.

This clonotype has more than one count but fewer than ten. The V gene is TRBV28, the J gene TRBJ2-7; D possibly corresponds to TRBD2 (6 bases). The CDR3 loop spans 15 amino acids. Trimming stripped 5 bases from V and 5 bases from J, with 19 bases between. In germline, CDR1 is MDHEN, CDR2 SYDVKM. This chain's CDR3 is CASSPAAPPGDEQYF. The CDR3 DNA reads TGTGCCAGCAGTCCCGCCGCGCCACCGGGGGACGAGCAGTACTTC.

This clonotype has at least ten counts. The chain uses TRBV6-1 and TRBJ2-1; 7 bases fit TRBD1. V lost 5 bases to trimming and J lost 7 bases; unmatched junction nucleotides: 5. The V gene's germline CDR1 is MNHNS and CDR2 SASEGT. The CDR3 totals 13 residues. CDR3 coding DNA: TGTGCCAGCAGTCGACAGGGTGGGAATGAGCAGTTCTTC. Residues: CASSRQGGNEQFF.

DNA of the CDR3: TGTGCCAGCAGCTTAGTTCGGGGGCTCGGCGGTGAAGCTTTCTTT. Its translation: CASSLVRGLGGEAFF. V usage is TRBV7-8 and J usage is TRBJ1-1, with D possibly matching TRBD1 (6 bases). This CDR3 spans 15 amino acids. Germline V lookup: CDR1 SGHVS, CDR2 FQNEAQ. V shed 1 base and J shed 7 bases, with 16 bases lying between them.

V and J are TRBV12-3 or TRBV12-4 and TRBJ2-3, with 13 bases matching TRBD2. The V and J ends lost 6 bases and 2 bases, in that order; junction bases with no gene match: 8. This CDR3 has 17 residues. DNA of the CDR3: TGTGCCAGCAGCACGGGGACTAGCGGGGCAGACACAGATACGCAGTATTTT. This codes for CASSTGTSGADTDTQYF.

Ten or more counts support this clonotype. The J gene is TRBJ2-7, the V gene TRBV25-1; perhaps TRBD1 as D (6 bases). V dropped 2 bases and J dropped 4 bases, with 12 bases sitting between them. The CDR3 is 14 residues long. Germline V CDR1 and CDR2: MGHDK, SYGVNS. The CDR3 bases are TGTGCCAGCAGTGAACAGGGGAGTGAATACGAGCAGTACTTC. It codes for CASSEQGSEYEQYF.

This clonotype was detected a few times. The gene calls are TRBV11-2 and TRBJ2-2; 8 bases agree with TRBD2. The CDR3 runs 15 residues. Unmatched junction bases numbered 6, after V lost 3 bases and J lost 6 bases. CDR1 and CDR2 (germline): SGHAT, FQNNGV. CDR3 residues: CASSFTGGSSGELFF. As DNA, the CDR3 is TGTGCCAGCAGCTTTACGGGGGGGTCCTCCGGGGAGCTGTTTTTT.

This clonotype was seen at least ten times. The rearrangement uses TRBV21-1 and TRBJ2-7. TRBV21-1 is reported as a pseudogene. This CDR3 region has 11 residues. The CDR3 here is CASVRTTRRYV. In DNA, the CDR3 is TGTGCCAGCGTTCGGACCACGCGAAGGTACGTC.

V and J are TRBV20-1 and TRBJ1-2, with D perhaps TRBD1 (5 bases). Germline CDR1 and CDR2: DFQATT and SNEGSKA (reference sequence). The V and J ends lost 2 bases and 4 bases respectively, with 14 bases between them. This CDR3 is 14 amino acids long. CDR3 protein: CSARSTEGPYGYTF. CDR3 in DNA: TGCAGTGCTAGATCGACAGAGGGGCCCTATGGCTACACCTTC.

This clonotype has only a few counts. The chain uses TRBV11-2 and TRBJ2-5; tentative D call: TRBD1 (7 bases). The CDR3 runs 12 residues. The germline V gene has CDR1 SGHAT and CDR2 FQNNGV. V was cut by 5 bases and J by 7 bases, with 11 bases left in between. The CDR3 loop reads CASSPQGGTQYF. CDR3 in DNA: TGTGCCAGCAGCCCCCAGGGGGGGACCCAGTACTTC. Drawing the rest from reference TRBV11-2 and TRBJ2-5, the complete variable domain is EAGVAQSPRYKIIEKRQSVAFWCNPISGHATLYWYQQILGQGPKLLIQFQNNGVVDDSQLPKDRFSAERLKGVDSTLKIQPAKLEDSAVYLCASSPQGGTQYFGPGTRLLVL.

This clonotype was seen a few times. The rearrangement links TRBV20-1 to TRBJ1-2, with 9 bases matching TRBD1. Germline CDR1 is DFQATT and CDR2 is SNEGSKA (reference sequence). The V and J ends lost 6 bases and 6 bases, in that order; junction bases with no gene match: 11. The CDR3 contains 14 residues. This CDR3 is CSAAYVGQGDGYTF. The CDR3 DNA reads as TGCAGTGCCGCCTACGTGGGACAGGGAGATGGCTACACCTTC.

This clonotype was recorded at least ten times. This rearrangement joins TRBV4-1 to TRBJ1-1; 7 bases map to TRBD1. V was pared by 4 bases and J by 9 bases, with 8 bases of the junction left unmatched. This CDR3 spans 13 amino acids. Per the germline V gene, CDR1 is MGHRA and CDR2 is YSYEKL. The CDR3 DNA reads TGCGCCAGCAGCCGCCCTCCGACAGGGAAAGCTTTCTTT. Encoded protein: CASSRPPTGKAFF.